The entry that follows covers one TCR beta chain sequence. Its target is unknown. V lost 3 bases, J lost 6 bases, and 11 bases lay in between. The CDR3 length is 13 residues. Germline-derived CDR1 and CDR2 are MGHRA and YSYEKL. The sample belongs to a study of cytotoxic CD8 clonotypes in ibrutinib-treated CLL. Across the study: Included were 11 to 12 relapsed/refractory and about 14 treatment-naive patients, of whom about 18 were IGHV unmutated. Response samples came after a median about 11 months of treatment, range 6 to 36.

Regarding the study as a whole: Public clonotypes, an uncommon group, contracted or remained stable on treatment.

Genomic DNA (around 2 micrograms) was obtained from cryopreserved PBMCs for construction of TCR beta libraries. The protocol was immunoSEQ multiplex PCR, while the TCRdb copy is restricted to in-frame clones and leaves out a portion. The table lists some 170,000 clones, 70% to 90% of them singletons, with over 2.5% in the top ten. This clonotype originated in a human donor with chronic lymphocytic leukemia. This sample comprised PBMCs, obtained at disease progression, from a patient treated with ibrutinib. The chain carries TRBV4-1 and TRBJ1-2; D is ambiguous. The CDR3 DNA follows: TGCGCCAGCAGCCATCCGGGTGGCAATGGCTACACCTTC. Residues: CASSHPGGNGYTF.